A single TCR beta chain is shown here with its context. Antigen specificity is unknown. A read error may produce the germline difference seen at one junction end. Assay: immunoSEQ multiplex PCR; the TCRdb copy retains only in-frame clones and omits some. The table includes some 150,000 clones, about 91% detected once. The CDR3 totals 13 residues. The germline gives CDR1 SGHAT, CDR2 FQNNGV. This entry belongs to a study of T cell responses to AZD1222 COVID-19 vaccine. Study-wide context: Second doses were pooled across both intervals (about 4 or about 12 weeks). Findings and limits, study-wide: Across the whole spike, CD4 TCRs peaked at regions 160-218 and 743-854. A mostly white British donor set with more females was recruited, and clonal diversity was possibly underestimated. As reported, nearly half of all spike-specific TCRs target variant regions that are unmutated.

This material consisted of peripheral blood, taken on day 0 of AZD1222 vaccination. The clonotype was recovered from an adult in good health. The chain has TRBV11-2 and TRBJ2-7; perhaps TRBD1 as D (5 bases). CDR3 nucleotides: TGTGCCAGCAGCTTAGGGGCAGGACAAACCCTAAACTTC. The encoded protein is CASSLGAGQTLNF. The whole variable domain, filled in from reference TRBV11-2 and TRBJ2-7, reads EAGVAQSPRYKIIEKRQSVAFWCNPISGHATLYWYQQILGQGPKLLIQFQNNGVVDDSQLPKDRFSAERLKGVDSTLKIQPAKLEDSAVYLCASSLGAGQTLNFGPGTRLTVT.